The 13 T cell receptor beta chains presented below share a single source sample, sequenced in a study of cytomegalovirus exposure and HLA in healthy donors. The method was immunoSEQ multiplex PCR; TCRdb's version includes in-frame clones alone and lacks a portion of them. The sample has over 200,000 clones, roughly 91% seen once. Source material: PBMCs. All receptors come from a young woman in good health and CMV-seronegative.

The chain joins TRBV11-3 to TRBJ2-3; D is tentatively TRBD1 or TRBD2 (5 bases each). Trimming shortened V by 3 bases and J by 2 bases, and 9 bases separated the two germline ends. The CDR3 loop spans 14 amino acids. Germline CDR1 reads SGHNT; CDR2 reads YENEEA. The CDR3 is CASSFTGHTDTQYF. In DNA, the CDR3 is TGTGCCAGCAGCTTCACGGGGCACACAGATACGCAGTATTTT.

The CDR3 region is CASSGGRNEKLFF. The DNA for the CDR3 is TGTGCCAGCAGTGGAGGTCGGAATGAAAAACTGTTTTTT. The rearrangement links TRBV2 to TRBJ1-4, with no clear D. V lost 4 bases and J 5 bases, leaving 8 bases between the germline ends. The CDR3 totals 13 residues. Germline loops: CDR1 SNHLY, CDR2 FYNNEI.

The sample holds one count of this clone. The chain recombines TRBV4-2 with TRBJ1-1, with TRBD1 matching 9 bases. J gave up 5 bases and V 2 bases, and 3 bases lay outside the gene matches. The CDR3 extends over 14 amino acids. Germline V CDR1 and CDR2: LGHNA, YNFKEQ. DNA for the CDR3: TGTGCCAGCAGCCAACCGGGACAGGGTACTGAAGCTTTCTTT. Translating gives CASSQPGQGTEAFF.

V gene TRBV9 combines with J gene TRBJ2-3; 10 nucleotides line up with TRBD2. Germline V gene lookup returns CDR1 SGDLS and CDR2 YYNGEE. CDR3 size: 14 residues. Trimming at V came to 8 bases and at J to 4 bases, leaving 7 bases not matched to a gene. The CDR3 spells CASTTSGLSDTQYF. The CDR3 nucleotides read TGTGCCAGTACGACTAGCGGGTTGTCAGATACGCAGTATTTT. Full variable domain (missing parts from reference TRBV9 and TRBJ2-3): DSGVTQTPKHLITATGQRVTLRCSPRSGDLSVYWYQQSLDQGLQFLIQYYNGEERAKGNILERFSAQQFPDLHSELNLSSLELGDSALYFCASTTSGLSDTQYFGPGTRLTVL.

V usage is TRBV4-3 and J usage is TRBJ2-7; 8 nucleotides match TRBD1. Germline V CDR1 and CDR2: LGHNA, YSLEER. Trimming cost V 4 bases and J 1 base; bases outside gene matches: 3. This CDR3 contains 14 residues. The CDR3 reads CASSRDRHSYEQYF. The CDR3 bases are TGCGCCAGCAGCCGGGACAGGCATTCCTACGAGCAGTACTTC.

Concerning this clone: Other nucleotide sequences from this sample produce the same CDR3. The chain is built from TRBV20-1 and TRBJ2-3; perhaps TRBD1 as D (6 bases). The CDR3 is 11 residues long. CDR1 DFQATT and CDR2 SNEGSKA come from the germline V gene (reference sequence). The V gene lost 2 bases and the J gene lost 6 bases, with 6 bases spanning the gap. The CDR3 is CSARRGDTQYF. In nucleotides, the CDR3 is TGCAGTGCTAGAAGGGGGGATACGCAGTATTTT.

This clone was seen once. The V call is TRBV5-1, the J call TRBJ1-2; D is unclear. The V and J ends lost 4 bases and 1 base respectively, with 8 bases between them. The CDR3 has 13 amino acids. Germline V gene sequence: CDR1 SGHRS, CDR2 YFSETQ. CDR3 DNA: TGCGCCAGCAGCCCGCACTATAACTATGGCTACACCTTC. Its translation: CASSPHYNYGYTF.

The V call is TRBV27, the J call TRBJ2-3; D not resolved. The CDR3 consists of 13 residues. Trimming pared 6 bases from V and 9 bases from J, leaving 16 bases between. The V gene's germline CDR1 is MNHEY and CDR2 SMNVEV (reference sequence). CDR3 DNA sequence: TGTGCCAGCAGGGGCGTGCCGCAGTGGACGCAGTATTTT. It yields the protein CASRGVPQWTQYF.

In DNA form, the CDR3 reads TGTGCCAGCTCACCACCCACGAGTGGAGACGAGCAGTACTTC. This gives the protein CASSPPTSGDEQYF. The chain has TRBV18 and TRBJ2-7; D uncertain. The germline V gene encodes CDR1 KGHSH and CDR2 LQKENI. The CDR3 consists of 14 residues. Trimming pared 0 bases from V and 5 bases from J, leaving 11 bases between.

This clone was counted between two and nine times. CDR3 in DNA: TGTGCCAGCAGTTTCCTACACAGGGCCCCCTACGAGCAGTACTTC. Its protein is CASSFLHRAPYEQYF. V and J are TRBV6-5 and TRBJ2-7, with D perhaps matching TRBD1 (6 bases). The CDR3 is 15 amino acids. CDR1 is MNHEY and CDR2 is SVGAGI in the germline V gene. Trimming shortened V by 4 bases and J by 2 bases, and 15 bases separated the two germline ends.

Remarks on this clone: The same CDR3 can be traced to other DNA sequences in this sample. The V and J genes are TRBV18 and TRBJ2-7, with D maybe TRBD1 (6 bases). V lost 6 bases and J 4 bases, leaving 10 bases between the germline ends. The germline V gene has CDR1 KGHSH and CDR2 LQKENI. This CDR3 region has 12 residues. CDR3 sequence (DNA): TGTGCCAGCTCTCAACAGGGTTACGAGCAGTACTTC. Its protein product is CASSQQGYEQYF.

The chain has TRBV30 and TRBJ1-1, with D uncertain. Deletions cut 0 bases from V and 4 bases from J, with 6 bases between. This CDR3 spans 12 amino acids. Germline assignment: CDR1 GTSNPN and CDR2 SVGIG (reference sequence). CDR3 region: CAWSVLSTEAFF. In DNA form, the CDR3 reads TGTGCCTGGAGTGTATTGAGCACTGAAGCTTTCTTT.

The CDR3 protein is CASWETENGYTF. CDR3 DNA sequence: TGTGCCAGCTGGGAGACAGAAAATGGCTACACCTTC. The genes are TRBV9 and TRBJ1-2, with D perhaps matching TRBD1 (5 bases). The CDR3 contains 12 residues. CDR1 SGDLS and CDR2 YYNGEE come from the germline V gene. V dropped 7 bases and J dropped 6 bases, with 13 bases sitting between them.